The clone carrying this T cell receptor (beta chain) showed up just once. TCRdb's table, derived via immunoSEQ multiplex PCR, lists solely in-frame clones and lacks some. Among 170,000 or so clones listed, roughly 83% were seen once. The CDR3 loop spans 13 amino acids. V was pared by 6 bases and J by 0 bases, with 8 bases between. Germline CDR1 is KGHSH and CDR2 is LQKENI. These data are taken from a study of blood T cell repertoires in COVID-19. The origin of this receptor is a human donor in a cohort sampled during active COVID-19. J is TRBJ1-1 and V is TRBV18, with D unresolved. Sample: peripheral blood. The CDR3 loop reads CASSETLNTEAFF. In DNA, the CDR3 is TGTGCCAGCTCCGAGACACTGAACACTGAAGCTTTCTTT.